This T cell receptor beta chain was documented in a study of graft-versus-host responses after intestinal transplantation. At the level of the study: Anti-thymocyte globulin served as induction for all recipients, who then took tacrolimus and steroids for approximately three years. General study points: HvG clone declines early post-transplant were associated with peak circulating GvH levels. GvH clones were identified in recipient marrow, with some first appearing in ileum or blood.

Remarks on this clone: Its antigen remains unidentified.

Germline loops: CDR1 SQVTM, CDR2 ANQGSEA. This CDR3 has 14 residues. V lost 7 bases and J lost 4, with 17 bases in between. The method was immunoSEQ multiplex PCR; TCRdb's version includes in-frame clones alone and lacks a portion of them. The sample lists fewer than 11,000 clones, 80% to 95% occurring once. Specimen: PBMCs, collected approximately 40 days after intestinal transplantation. The V call is TRBV29-1, the J call TRBJ1-5; D possibly corresponds to TRBD1 (5 bases). The sequence came from a human patient who received an intestinal transplant, so some T cells may come from the graft donor. In DNA form, the CDR3 reads TGCAGCGGAGAAGGCGGGACGGGGAATCAGCCCCAGCATTTT. This encodes CSGEGGTGNQPQHF.